Listed here is a single T cell receptor (beta chain). Its target is unknown. Other nucleotide sequences in the sample specify the same CDR3. The PCR employed 60 Vbeta primers together with 13 Jbeta primers. The data were produced by immunoSEQ multiplex PCR, yet TCRdb's version contains in-frame clones alone and is incomplete. The table has about 120,000 clones, approximately 81% seen once. The data originate from a study of cytomegalovirus exposure and HLA in healthy donors. Study-level background: An earlier analysis found some 100 million unique TCR beta sequences from about 190 million T cells.

Germline assignment: CDR1 SGHRS and CDR2 YFSETQ. The CDR3 runs to 14 residues. V was clipped by 0 bases and J by 1 base, with 4 bases between them. Notes on the study in general: Across all donors, roughly uniform sequencing depth was an assumption of the presence/absence analyses. It was confirmed in vitro that a few of the CMV-associated chains were specific for CMV antigens. After further analysis at a later stage, roughly 15,000 TCR beta sequences were associated with HLA alleles at 0.05 false discovery rate.

The chain is built from TRBV5-1 and TRBJ2-2; D unresolved. The sample was PBMCs. The sequence was obtained from a woman younger than 30 in good health and CMV-seropositive. CDR3 in DNA: TGCGCCAGCAGCTTGGACAGGAACACCGGGGAGCTGTTTTTT. Translating it yields CASSLDRNTGELFF.